This T cell receptor beta chain was documented in a study of regulatory T cells in long-lasting Graves disease. Whole-study findings and limits: Persistent disease favored TRBV28, TRBJ1-2 and TRBJ2-5.

Time point here: newly diagnosed GD, antithyroid drugs for less than 3 months. Making the TCR library involved RNA that had been extracted from PBMCs. The table lists this clonotype with many counts. Its antigen is as yet unknown. Germline CDR1 and CDR2: SGHVS and FQNEAQ. V lost 4 bases and J 1 base, leaving 11 bases between the germline ends. This CDR3 has 14 residues. Arm-PCR of CDR3 regions and iRepertoire HTBI primers were used to build TCR beta libraries. In TCRdb, the multiplex PCR reads were re-called with MiXCR into one record per CDR3 protein. This table holds roughly 500,000 distinct CDR3 sequences, approximately 15% found once. The sample was also reused in another study, on T cells in Graves' hyperthyroidism and ophthalmopathy. That work contributes: The primer set for the first-round RT-PCR of the TCR CDR3 was HTBI. A median about 6.5 months before onset, the model predicted ophthalmopathy.

This clonotype was sampled from a man aged 25 to 45 with Graves disease. The input for sequencing was peripheral blood mononuclear cells (PBMCs), taken at new diagnosis, from a patient treated with antithyroid drugs. The V call is TRBV7-8, the J call TRBJ2-7; D perhaps matches TRBD2 (5 bases). This chain's CDR3 is CASSYRGSSYEQYF. The CDR3 DNA reads TGTGCCAGCAGCTATCGGGGTAGTTCCTACGAGCAGTACTTC. The full variable domain, with the rest looked up from reference TRBV7-8 and TRBJ2-7, is GAGVSQSPRYKVAKRGQDVALRCDPISGHVSLFWYQQALGQGPEFLTYFQNEAQLDKSGLPSDRFFAERPEGSVSTLKIQRTQQEDSAVYLCASSYRGSSYEQYFGPGTRLTVT.